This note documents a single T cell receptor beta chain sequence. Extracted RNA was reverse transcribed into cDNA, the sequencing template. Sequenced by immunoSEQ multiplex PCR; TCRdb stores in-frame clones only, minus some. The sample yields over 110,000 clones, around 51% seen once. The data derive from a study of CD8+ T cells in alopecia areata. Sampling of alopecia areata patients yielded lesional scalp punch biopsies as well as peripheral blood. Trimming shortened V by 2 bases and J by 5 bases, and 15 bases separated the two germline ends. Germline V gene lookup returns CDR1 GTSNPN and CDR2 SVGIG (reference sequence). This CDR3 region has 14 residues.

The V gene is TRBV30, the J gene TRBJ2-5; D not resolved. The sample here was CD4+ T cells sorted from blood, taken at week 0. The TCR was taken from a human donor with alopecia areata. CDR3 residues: CAWSTSRLSETQYF. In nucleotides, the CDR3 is TGTGCCTGGAGTACGAGTCGGCTATCGGAGACCCAGTACTTC. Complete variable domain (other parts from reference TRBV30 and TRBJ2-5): SQTIHQWPATLVQPVGSPLSLECTVEGTSNPNLYWYRQAAGRGLQLLFYSVGIGQISSEVPQNLSASRPQDRQFILSSKKLLLSDSGFYLCAWSTSRLSETQYFGPGTRLLVL.